The 2 T cell receptor beta chains below all came from one sample that was sequenced in a study of Graves' ophthalmopathy and Graves' hyperthyroidism. Amplification of TCR beta CDR3 regions used RNA transcripts. Amplification began with first-round RT-PCR using HTBI primers, then second-round multiplex PCR was performed. TCRdb reanalysed the multiplex PCR reads using MiXCR and keeps one entry per CDR3 protein. The sample has roughly 400,000 distinct CDR3 sequences, 15% seen once. Source material: peripheral blood. Receptors were obtained from a woman between 18 and 29 years old with stable Graves' hyperthyroidism.

A few counts support this clonotype. The chain carries TRBV15 and TRBJ2-5; possible D gene TRBD2, 6 bases. The germline V and J ends were trimmed by 1 base and 6 bases, with 12 bases remaining between them. There are 14 residues in the CDR3. Per the germline V gene, CDR1 is LNHNV and CDR2 is YYDKDF (reference sequence). The CDR3: CATSRGGGVQTQYF. The CDR3 region has the DNA TGTGCCACCAGCAGAGGAGGCGGGGTGCAGACCCAGTACTTC. The whole variable domain, remainder taken from reference TRBV15 and TRBJ2-5, is DAMVIQNPRYQVTQFGKPVTLSCSQTLNHNVMYWYQQKSSQAPKLLFHYYDKDFNNEADTPDNFQSRRPNTSFCFLDIRSPGLGDTAMYLCATSRGGGVQTQYFGPGTRLLVL.

There are many counts of this clonotype. The V call is TRBV15, the J call TRBJ1-1, with a tentative D call TRBD1 (5 bases). V lost 3 bases and J lost 3, with 8 bases in between. Germline CDR1 reads LNHNV; CDR2 reads YYDKDF (reference sequence). The CDR3 spans 13 residues. The chain's CDR3 is CATSRGRDTEAFF. The CDR3, as DNA: TGTGCCACCAGCAGGGGCAGGGACACTGAAGCTTTCTTT.